At least ten counts were recorded for the clone carrying this T cell receptor (beta chain). As yet, its antigen is unknown. The data were obtained in a study of CD8 T cells in ankylosing spondylitis. General study points: In ankylosing spondylitis patients, matched synovial fluid reportedly showed significant enrichment of disease-linked clones. The study identified a TCR beta motif of under ten highly homologous variants that appeared characteristic of ankylosing spondylitis blood. With a CD8+ phenotype, disease-linked clones were relatively rare in peripheral blood.

Generation of TCR beta libraries employed quantitative 5'-RACE incorporating molecular barcodes. Each CDR3 protein is one row after TCRdb ran MiXCR on the 5' RACE reads. The sample holds 220,000 or so distinct CDR3 sequences, over 9.5% seen once. This CDR3 region has 18 residues. CDR1 MDHEN and CDR2 SYDVKM come from the germline V gene. V was clipped by 7 bases and J by 2 bases; unmatched bases: 9. This rearrangement joins TRBV28 to TRBJ2-3, with 16 bases that match TRBD2. This TCR was recovered from a male donor with ankylosing spondylitis or in good health (not recorded which). Sequencing was done on a sample of blood, either unsorted or a sorted T cell fraction (not recorded which). The CDR3 spells CASIQSGTSGGATDTQYF. CDR3 nucleotides: TGTGCCAGCATCCAGTCCGGGACTAGCGGGGGGGCCACAGATACGCAGTATTTT.